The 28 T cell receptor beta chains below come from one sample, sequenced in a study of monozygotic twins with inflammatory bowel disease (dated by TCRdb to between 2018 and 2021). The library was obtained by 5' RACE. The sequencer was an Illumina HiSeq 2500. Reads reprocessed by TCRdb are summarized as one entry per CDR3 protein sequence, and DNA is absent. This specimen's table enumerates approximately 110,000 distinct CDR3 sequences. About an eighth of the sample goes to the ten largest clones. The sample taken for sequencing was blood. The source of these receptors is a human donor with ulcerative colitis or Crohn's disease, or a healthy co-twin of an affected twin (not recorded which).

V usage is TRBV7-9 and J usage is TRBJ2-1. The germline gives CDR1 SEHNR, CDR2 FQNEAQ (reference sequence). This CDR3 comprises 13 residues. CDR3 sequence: CASSSLLYNEQFF.

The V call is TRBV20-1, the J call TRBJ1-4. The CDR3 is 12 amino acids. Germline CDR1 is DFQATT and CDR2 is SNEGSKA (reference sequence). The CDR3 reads CSARESGNRLFF.

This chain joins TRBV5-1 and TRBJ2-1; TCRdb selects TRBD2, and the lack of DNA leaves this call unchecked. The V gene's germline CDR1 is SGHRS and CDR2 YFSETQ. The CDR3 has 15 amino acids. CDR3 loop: CASSLDPTSSNEQFF.

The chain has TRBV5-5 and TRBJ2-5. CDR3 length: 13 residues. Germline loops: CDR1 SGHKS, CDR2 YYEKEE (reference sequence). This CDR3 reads CASSFTVQETQYF.

CDR3 sequence reads: CASSSPDSKVSNEQFF. The genes are TRBV5-1 and TRBJ2-1; TCRdb names TRBD1, which stays unverified in the absence of DNA. The CDR3 length is 16 residues. Germline V lookup: CDR1 SGHRS, CDR2 YFSETQ. The full variable domain, with the rest looked up from reference TRBV5-1 and TRBJ2-1, is KAGVTQTPRYLIKTRGQQVTLSCSPISGHRSVSWYQQTPGQGLQFLFEYFSETQRNKGNFPGRFSGRQFSNSRSEMNVSTLELGDSALYLCASSSPDSKVSNEQFFGPGTRLTVL.

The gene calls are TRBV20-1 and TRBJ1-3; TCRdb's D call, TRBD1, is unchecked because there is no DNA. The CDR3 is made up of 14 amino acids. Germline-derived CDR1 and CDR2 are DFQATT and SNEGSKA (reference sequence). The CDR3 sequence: CSAHRDRAGNTIYF.

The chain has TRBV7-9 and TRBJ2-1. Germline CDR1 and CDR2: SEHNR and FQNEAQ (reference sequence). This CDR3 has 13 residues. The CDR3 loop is CASSFELNNEQFF.

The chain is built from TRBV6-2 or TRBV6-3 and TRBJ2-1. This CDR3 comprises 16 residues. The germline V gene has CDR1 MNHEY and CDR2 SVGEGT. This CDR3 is CASSYSSPSSYNEQFF.

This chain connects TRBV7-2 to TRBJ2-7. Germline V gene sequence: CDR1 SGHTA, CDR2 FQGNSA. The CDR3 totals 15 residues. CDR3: CASSLSGGSGYEQYF.

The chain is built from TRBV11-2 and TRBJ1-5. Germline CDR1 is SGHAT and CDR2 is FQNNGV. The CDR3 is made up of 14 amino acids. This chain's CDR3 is CASSADSGNQPQHF.

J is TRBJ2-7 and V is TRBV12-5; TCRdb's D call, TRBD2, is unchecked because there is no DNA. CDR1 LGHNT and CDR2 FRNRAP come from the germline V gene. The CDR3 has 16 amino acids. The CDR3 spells CASGTAGLAGAGEQYF.

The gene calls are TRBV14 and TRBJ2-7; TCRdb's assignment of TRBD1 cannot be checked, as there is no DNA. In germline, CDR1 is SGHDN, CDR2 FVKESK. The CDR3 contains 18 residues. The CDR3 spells CASSQEGVGTGDSYEQYF.

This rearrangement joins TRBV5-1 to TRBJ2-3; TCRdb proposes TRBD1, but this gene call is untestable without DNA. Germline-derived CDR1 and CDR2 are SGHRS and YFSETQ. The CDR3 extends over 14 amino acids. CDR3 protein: CASSLESRVDTQYF.

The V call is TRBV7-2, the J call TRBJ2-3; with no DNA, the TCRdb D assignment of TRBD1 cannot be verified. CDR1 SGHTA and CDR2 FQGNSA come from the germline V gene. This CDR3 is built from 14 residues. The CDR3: CASIPGTGPDTQYF.

CDR3 residues: CSAGRVGGGSNQPQHF. The rearrangement joins TRBV20-1 to TRBJ1-5. There are 16 residues in the CDR3. Germline assignment: CDR1 DFQATT and CDR2 SNEGSKA (reference sequence).

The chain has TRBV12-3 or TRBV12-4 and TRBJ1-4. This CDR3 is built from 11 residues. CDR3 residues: CASRENEKLFF.

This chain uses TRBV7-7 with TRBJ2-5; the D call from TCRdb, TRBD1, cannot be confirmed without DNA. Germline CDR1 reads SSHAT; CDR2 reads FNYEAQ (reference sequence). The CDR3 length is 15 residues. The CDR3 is CASSPPGQTKGTQYF.

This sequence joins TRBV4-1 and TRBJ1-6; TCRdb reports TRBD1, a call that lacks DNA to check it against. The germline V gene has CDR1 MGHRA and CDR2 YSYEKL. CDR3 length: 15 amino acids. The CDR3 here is CASSRDSSYNSPLHF.

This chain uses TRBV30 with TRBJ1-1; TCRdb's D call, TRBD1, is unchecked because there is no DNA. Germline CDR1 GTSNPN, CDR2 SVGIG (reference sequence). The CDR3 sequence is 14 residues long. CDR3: CAWSIGALNTEAFF. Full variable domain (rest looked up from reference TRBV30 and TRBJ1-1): SQTIHQWPATLVQPVGSPLSLECTVEGTSNPNLYWYRQAAGRGLQLLFYSVGIGQISSEVPQNLSASRPQDRQFILSSKKLLLSDSGFYLCAWSIGALNTEAFFGQGTRLTVV.

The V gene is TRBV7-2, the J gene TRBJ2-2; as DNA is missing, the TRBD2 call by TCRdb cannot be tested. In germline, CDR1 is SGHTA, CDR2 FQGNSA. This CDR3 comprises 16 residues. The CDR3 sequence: CASSPASGSGTGELFF.

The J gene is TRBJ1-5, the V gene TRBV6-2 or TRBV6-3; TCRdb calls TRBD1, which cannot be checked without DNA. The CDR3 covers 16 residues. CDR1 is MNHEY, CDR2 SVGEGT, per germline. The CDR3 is CASVNRDRGSNQPQHF.

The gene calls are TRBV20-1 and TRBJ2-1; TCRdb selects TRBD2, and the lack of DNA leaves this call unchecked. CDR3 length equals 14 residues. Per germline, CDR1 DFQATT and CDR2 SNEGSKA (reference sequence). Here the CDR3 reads CSGTGLVMYNEQFF.

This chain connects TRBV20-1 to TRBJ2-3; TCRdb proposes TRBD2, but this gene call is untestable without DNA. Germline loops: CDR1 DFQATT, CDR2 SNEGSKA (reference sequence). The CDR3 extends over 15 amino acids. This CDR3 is CSAVTGGMSTDTQYF.

Here the CDR3 reads CASSLGGRNNEQFF. J is TRBJ2-1 and V is TRBV5-1; lacking DNA, the TRBD1 call made by TCRdb goes unchecked. The V gene's germline CDR1 is SGHRS and CDR2 YFSETQ. The CDR3 contains 14 residues.

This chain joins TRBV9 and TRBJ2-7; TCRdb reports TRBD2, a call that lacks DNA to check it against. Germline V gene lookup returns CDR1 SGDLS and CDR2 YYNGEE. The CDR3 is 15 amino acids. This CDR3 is CASSAGAGGFYEQYF.

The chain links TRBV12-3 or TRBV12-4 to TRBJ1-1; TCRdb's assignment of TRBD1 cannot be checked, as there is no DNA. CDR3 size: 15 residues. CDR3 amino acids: CASSARDRAFAEAFF.

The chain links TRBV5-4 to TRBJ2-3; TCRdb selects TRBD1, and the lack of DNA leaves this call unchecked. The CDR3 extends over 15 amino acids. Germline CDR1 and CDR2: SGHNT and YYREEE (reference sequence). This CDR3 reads CASSAPSGETDTQYF.

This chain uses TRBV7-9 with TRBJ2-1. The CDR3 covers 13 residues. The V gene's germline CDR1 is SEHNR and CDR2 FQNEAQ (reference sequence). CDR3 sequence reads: CASSHDPYNEQFF.